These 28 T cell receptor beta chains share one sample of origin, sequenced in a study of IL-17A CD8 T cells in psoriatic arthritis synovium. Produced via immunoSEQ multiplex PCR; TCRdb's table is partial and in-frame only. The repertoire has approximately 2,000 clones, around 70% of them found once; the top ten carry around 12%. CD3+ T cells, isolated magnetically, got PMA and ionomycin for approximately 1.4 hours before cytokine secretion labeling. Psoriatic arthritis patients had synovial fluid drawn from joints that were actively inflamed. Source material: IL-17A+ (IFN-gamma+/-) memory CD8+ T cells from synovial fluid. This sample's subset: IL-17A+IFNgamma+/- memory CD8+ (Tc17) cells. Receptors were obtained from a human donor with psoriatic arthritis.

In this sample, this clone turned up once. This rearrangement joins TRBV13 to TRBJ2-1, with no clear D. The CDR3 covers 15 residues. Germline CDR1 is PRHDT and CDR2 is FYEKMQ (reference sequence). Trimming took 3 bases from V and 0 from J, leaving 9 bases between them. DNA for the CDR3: TGTGCCAGCAGCTTCGGCCAGAGCTCCTACAATGAGCAGTTCTTC. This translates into CASSFGQSSYNEQFF.

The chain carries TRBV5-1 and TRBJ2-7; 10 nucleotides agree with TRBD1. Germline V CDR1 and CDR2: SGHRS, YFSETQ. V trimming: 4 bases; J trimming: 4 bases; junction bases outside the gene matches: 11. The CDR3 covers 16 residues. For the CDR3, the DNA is TGCGCCAGCAGCGTAACTAGACAGGGGGCGGCGTACGAGCAGTACTTC. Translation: CASSVTRQGAAYEQYF.

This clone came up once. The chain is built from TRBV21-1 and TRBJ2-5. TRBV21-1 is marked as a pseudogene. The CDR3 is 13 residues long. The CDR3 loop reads CASSFGWGETQYF. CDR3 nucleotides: TGTGCCAGCAGCTTCGGGTGGGGGGAGACCCAGTACTTC.

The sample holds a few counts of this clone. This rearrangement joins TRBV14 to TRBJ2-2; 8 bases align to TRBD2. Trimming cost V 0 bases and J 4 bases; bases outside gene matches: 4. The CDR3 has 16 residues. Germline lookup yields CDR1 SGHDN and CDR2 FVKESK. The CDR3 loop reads CASSQEATSGTGELFF. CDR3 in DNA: TGTGCCAGCAGCCAAGAAGCCACTAGCGGCACCGGGGAGCTGTTTTTT. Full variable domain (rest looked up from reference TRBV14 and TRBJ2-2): EAGVTQFPSHSVIEKGQTVTLRCDPISGHDNLYWYRRVMGKEIKFLLHFVKESKQDESGMPNNRFLAERTGGTYSTLKVQPAELEDSGVYFCASSQEATSGTGELFFGEGSRLTVL.

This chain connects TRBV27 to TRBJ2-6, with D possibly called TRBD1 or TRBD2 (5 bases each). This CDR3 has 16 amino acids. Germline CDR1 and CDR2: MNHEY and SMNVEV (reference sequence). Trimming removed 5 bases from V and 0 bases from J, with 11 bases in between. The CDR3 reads CASSPNGGSGANVLTF. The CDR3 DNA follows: TGTGCCAGCAGTCCCAATGGGGGCTCTGGGGCCAACGTCCTGACTTTC.

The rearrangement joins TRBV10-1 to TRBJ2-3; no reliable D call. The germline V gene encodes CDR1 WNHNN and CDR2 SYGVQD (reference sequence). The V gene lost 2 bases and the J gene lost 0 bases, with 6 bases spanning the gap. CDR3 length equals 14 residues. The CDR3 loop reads CASSESRSTDTQYF. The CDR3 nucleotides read TGCGCCAGCAGTGAGAGCAGGAGCACAGATACGCAGTATTTT.

CDR3 bases: TGTGCCAGCAGCGCCCCTCCTTTAGATGAGCAGTTCTTC. This translates into CASSAPPLDEQFF. The gene calls are TRBV7-2 and TRBJ2-1; no clear D. Per germline, CDR1 SGHTA and CDR2 FQGNSA. V was trimmed by 5 bases and J by 8 bases, leaving 13 bases between them. This CDR3 has 13 residues. The full variable domain, with the rest looked up from reference TRBV7-2 and TRBJ2-1, is GAGVSQSPSNKVTEKGKDVELRCDPISGHTALYWYRQSLGQGLEFLIYFQGNSAPDKSGLPSDRFSAERTGGSVSTLTIQRTQQEDSAVYLCASSAPPLDEQFFGPGTRLTVL.

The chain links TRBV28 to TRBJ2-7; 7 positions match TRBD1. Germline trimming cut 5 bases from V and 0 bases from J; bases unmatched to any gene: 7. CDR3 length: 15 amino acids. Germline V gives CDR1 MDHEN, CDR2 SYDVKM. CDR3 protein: CASSPRTGLSYEQYF. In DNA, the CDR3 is TGTGCCAGCAGTCCCCGGACAGGCCTCTCCTACGAGCAGTACTTC.

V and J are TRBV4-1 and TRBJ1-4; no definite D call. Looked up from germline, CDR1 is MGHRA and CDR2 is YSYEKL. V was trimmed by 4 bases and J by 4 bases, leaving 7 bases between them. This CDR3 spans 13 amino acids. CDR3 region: CASSPPNNEKLFF. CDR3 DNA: TGCGCCAGCAGCCCCCCGAATAATGAAAAACTGTTTTTT.

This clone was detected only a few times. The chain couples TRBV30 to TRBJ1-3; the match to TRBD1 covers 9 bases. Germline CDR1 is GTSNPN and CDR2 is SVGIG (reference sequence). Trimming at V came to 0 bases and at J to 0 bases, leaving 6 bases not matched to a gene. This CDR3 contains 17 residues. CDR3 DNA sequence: TGTGCCTGGAGTGTATTAACAGGGGGCGGCTCTGGAAACACCATATATTTT. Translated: CAWSVLTGGGSGNTIYF.

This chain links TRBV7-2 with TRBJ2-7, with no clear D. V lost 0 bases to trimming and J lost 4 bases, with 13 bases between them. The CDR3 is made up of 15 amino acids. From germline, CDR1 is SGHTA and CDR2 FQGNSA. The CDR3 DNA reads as TGTGCCAGCAGCTTAGCGCAGAACTACTTATACGAGCAGTACGTC. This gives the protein CASSLAQNYLYEQYV.

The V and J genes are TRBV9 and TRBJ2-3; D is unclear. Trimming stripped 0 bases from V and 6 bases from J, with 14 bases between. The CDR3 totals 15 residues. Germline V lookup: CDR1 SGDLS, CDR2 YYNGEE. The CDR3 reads CASSVVGIAADTQYF. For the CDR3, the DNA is TGTGCCAGCAGCGTAGTAGGAATAGCCGCGGATACGCAGTATTTT.

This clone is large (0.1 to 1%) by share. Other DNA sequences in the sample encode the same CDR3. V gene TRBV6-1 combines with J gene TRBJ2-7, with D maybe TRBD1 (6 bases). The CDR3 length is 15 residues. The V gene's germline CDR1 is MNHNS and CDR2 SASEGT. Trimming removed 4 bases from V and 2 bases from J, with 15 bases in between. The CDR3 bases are TGTGCCAGCAGTGGTCGGGACACCCTCACCTACGAGCAGTACGTC. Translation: CASSGRDTLTYEQYV.

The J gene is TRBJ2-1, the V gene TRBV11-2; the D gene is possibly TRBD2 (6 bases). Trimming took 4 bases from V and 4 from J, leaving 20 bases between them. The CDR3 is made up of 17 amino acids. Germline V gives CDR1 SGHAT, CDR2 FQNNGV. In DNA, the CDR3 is TGTGCCAGCAGCTCGCAATTCGAGCGGGCCCGTTACAATGAGCAGTTCTTC. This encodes CASSSQFERARYNEQFF.

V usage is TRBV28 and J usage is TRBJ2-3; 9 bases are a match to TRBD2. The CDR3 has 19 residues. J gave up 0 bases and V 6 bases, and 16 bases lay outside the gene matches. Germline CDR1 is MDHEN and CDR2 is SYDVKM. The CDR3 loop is CASSSRVAGEEGSTDTQYF. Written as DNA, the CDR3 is TGTGCCAGCAGCTCAAGGGTAGCGGGAGAAGAGGGCAGCACAGATACGCAGTATTTT.

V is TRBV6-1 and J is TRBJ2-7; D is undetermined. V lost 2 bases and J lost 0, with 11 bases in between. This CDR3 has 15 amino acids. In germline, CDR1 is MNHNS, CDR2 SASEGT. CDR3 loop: CASSELGGSSYEQYV. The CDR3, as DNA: TGTGCCAGCAGTGAATTAGGCGGAAGCTCCTACGAGCAGTACGTC.

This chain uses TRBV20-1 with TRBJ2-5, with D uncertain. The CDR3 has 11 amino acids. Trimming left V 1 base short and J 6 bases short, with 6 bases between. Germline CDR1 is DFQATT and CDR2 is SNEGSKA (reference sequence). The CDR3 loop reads CSARVDQTQYF. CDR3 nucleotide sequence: TGCAGTGCTAGAGTGGATCAGACCCAGTACTTC.

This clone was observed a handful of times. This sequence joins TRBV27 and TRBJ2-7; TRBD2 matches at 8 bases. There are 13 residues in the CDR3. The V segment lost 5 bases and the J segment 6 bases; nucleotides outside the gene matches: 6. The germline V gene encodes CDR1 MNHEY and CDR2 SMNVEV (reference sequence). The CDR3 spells CASSPTLAGEQYV. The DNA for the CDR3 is TGTGCCAGCAGTCCTACTCTAGCGGGCGAGCAGTACGTC.

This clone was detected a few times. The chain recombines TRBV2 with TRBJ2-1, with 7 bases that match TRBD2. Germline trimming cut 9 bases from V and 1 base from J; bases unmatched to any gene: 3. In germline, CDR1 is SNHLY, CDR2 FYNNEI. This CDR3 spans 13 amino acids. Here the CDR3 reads CASSGSSYNEQFF. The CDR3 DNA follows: TGTGCCAGTAGCGGGTCATCCTACAATGAGCAGTTCTTC. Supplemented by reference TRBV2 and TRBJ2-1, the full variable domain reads EPEVTQTPSHQVTQMGQEVILRCVPISNHLYFYWYRQILGQKVEFLVSFYNNEISEKSEIFDDQFSVERPDGSNFTLKIRSTKLEDSAMYFCASSGSSYNEQFFGPGTRLTVL.

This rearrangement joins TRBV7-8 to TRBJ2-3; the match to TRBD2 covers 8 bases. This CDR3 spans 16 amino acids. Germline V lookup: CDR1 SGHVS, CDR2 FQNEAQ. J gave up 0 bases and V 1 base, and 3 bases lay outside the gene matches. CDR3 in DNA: TGTGCCAGCAGCTTAGTTCCTAGCGGGAGCACAGATACGCAGTATTTT. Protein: CASSLVPSGSTDTQYF.

In nucleotides, the CDR3 is TGTGCCAGCAGCCCAGCGGGAGATGGAGAGACCCAGTACTTC. Its translation is CASSPAGDGETQYF. The chain has TRBV28 and TRBJ2-5; 8 bases agree with TRBD2. V gave up 6 bases and J gave up 4 bases; unmatched junction bases: 7. From germline, CDR1 is MDHEN and CDR2 SYDVKM. CDR3 size: 14 residues.

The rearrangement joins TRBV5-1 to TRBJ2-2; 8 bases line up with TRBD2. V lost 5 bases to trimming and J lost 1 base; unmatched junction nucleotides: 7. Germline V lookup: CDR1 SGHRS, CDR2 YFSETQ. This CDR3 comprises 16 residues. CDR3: CASSLALAGNTGELFF. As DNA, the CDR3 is TGCGCCAGCAGTCTTGCCCTAGCGGGGAACACCGGGGAGCTGTTTTTT. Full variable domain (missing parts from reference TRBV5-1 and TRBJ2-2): KAGVTQTPRYLIKTRGQQVTLSCSPISGHRSVSWYQQTPGQGLQFLFEYFSETQRNKGNFPGRFSGRQFSNSRSEMNVSTLELGDSALYLCASSLALAGNTGELFFGEGSRLTVL.

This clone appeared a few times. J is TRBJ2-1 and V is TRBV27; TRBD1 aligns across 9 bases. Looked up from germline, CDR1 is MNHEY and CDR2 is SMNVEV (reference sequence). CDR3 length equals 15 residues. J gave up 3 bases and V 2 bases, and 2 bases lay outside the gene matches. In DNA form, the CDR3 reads TGTGCCAGCAGTTTAGACAGGGGGGTCTACAATGAGCAGTTCTTC. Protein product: CASSLDRGVYNEQFF.

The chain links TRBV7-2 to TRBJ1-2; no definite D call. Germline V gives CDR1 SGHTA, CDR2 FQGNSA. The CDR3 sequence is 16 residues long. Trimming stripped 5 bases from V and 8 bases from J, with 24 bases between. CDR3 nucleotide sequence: TGTGCCAGCAGCCCGGCGGGAACAGTTCACGCCGCCGGCTACACCTTC. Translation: CASSPAGTVHAAGYTF.

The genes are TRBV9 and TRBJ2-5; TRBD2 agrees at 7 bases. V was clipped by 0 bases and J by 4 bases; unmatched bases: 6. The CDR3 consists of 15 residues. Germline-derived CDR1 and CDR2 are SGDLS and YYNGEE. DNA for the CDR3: TGTGCCAGCAGCGTAGGTTGGGGGAGGGCAGAGACCCAGTACTTC. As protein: CASSVGWGRAETQYF.

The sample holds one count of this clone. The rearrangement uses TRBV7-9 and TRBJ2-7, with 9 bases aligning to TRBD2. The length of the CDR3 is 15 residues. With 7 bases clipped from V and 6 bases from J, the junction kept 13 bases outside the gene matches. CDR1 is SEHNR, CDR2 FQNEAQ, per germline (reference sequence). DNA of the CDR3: TGTGCCAGCATCGCAGGGGGACTAGCCTTTAGCGAGCAGTACGTC. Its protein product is CASIAGGLAFSEQYV.

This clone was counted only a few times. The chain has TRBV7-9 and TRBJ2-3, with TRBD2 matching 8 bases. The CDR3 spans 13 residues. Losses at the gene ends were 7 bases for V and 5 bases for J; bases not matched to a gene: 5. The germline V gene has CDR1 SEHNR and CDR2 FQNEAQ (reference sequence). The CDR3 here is CASIREGGDTQYF. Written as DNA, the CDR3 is TGTGCCAGCATACGGGAGGGCGGAGATACGCAGTATTTT.

The CDR3 loop is CASSQDGGAGADTQYF. In nucleotides, the CDR3 is TGTGCCAGCAGCCAAGATGGGGGGGCGGGAGCAGATACGCAGTATTTT. This sequence joins TRBV4-2 and TRBJ2-3; a possible D gene is TRBD2 (7 bases). The V gene's germline CDR1 is LGHNA and CDR2 YNFKEQ. The length of the CDR3 is 16 residues. Deletions cut 0 bases from V and 4 bases from J, with 14 bases between.